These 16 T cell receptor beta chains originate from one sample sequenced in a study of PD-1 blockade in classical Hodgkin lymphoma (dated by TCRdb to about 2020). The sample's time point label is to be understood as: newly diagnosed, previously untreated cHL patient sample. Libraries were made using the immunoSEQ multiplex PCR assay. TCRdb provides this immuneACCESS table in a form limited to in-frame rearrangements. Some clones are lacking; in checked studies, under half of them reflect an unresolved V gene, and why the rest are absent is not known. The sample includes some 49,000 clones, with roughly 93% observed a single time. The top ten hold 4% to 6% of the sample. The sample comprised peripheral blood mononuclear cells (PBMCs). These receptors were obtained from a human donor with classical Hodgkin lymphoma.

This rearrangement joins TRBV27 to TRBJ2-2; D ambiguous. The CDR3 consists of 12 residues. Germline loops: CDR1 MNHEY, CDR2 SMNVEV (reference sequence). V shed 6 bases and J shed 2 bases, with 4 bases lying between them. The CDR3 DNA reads TGTGCCAGCAGGCCAAACACCGGGGAGCTGTTTTTT. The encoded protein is CASRPNTGELFF.

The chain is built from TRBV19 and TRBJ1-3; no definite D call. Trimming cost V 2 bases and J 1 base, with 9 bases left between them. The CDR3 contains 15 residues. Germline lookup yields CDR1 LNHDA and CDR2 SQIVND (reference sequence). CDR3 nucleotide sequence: TGTGCCAGTAGTATATTCCGCCTGTCTGGAAACACCATATATTTT. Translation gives CASSIFRLSGNTIYF.

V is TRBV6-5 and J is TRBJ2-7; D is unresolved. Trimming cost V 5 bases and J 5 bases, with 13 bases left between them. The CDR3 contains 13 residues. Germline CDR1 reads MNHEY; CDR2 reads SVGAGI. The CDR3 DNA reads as TGTGCCAGCAGTCTCGGCCGGCGGAACGAGCAGTACTTC. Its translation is CASSLGRRNEQYF.

The CDR3 is CASSPTGVNEKLFF. The DNA for the CDR3 is TGTGCCAGCAGCCCGACGGGGGTTAATGAAAAACTGTTTTTT. V is TRBV6-5 and J is TRBJ1-4; D may be TRBD1 (5 bases). This CDR3 region has 14 residues. Per germline, CDR1 MNHEY and CDR2 SVGAGI. V was shortened by 6 bases and J by 4 bases, with 12 bases between the two germline ends.

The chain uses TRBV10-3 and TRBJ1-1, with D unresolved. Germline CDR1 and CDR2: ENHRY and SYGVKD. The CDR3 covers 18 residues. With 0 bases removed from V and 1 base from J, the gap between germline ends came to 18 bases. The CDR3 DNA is TGTGCCATCAGTGAGTCTGGTTGGGTGGCCCTCCAGAACACTGAAGCTTTCTTT. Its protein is CAISESGWVALQNTEAFF.

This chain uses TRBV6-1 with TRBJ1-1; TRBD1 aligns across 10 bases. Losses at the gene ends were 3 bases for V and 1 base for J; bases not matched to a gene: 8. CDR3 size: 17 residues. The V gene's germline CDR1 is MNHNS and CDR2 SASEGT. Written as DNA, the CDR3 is TGTGCCAGCAGTGAGCGCGACAGGGGGCAGAGGAACACTGAAGCTTTCTTT. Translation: CASSERDRGQRNTEAFF.

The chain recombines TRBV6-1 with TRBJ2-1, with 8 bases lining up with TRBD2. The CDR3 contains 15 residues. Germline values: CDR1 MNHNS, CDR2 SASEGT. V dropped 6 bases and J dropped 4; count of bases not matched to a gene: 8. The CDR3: CASSEGLDFYNEQFF. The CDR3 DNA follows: TGTGCCAGCAGCGAGGGACTAGATTTTTACAATGAGCAGTTCTTC.

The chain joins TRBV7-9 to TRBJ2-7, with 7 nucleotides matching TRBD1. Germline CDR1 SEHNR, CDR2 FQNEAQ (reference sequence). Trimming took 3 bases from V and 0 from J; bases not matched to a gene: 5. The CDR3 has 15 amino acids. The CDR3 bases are TGTGCCAGCAGCTTTTTGACAGGGAGCTCCTACGAGCAGTACTTC. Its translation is CASSFLTGSSYEQYF.

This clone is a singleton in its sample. CDR3 loop: CASATLRGRATDTQYF. The CDR3 DNA reads as TGTGCCAGCGCCACTCTTAGGGGCAGGGCCACAGATACGCAGTATTTT. The gene calls are TRBV11-2 and TRBJ2-3; tentatively, D is TRBD1 (5 bases). This CDR3 has 16 residues. The V gene lost 8 bases and the J gene lost 2 bases, with 20 bases spanning the gap. CDR1 and CDR2 from the germline V gene are SGHAT and FQNNGV.

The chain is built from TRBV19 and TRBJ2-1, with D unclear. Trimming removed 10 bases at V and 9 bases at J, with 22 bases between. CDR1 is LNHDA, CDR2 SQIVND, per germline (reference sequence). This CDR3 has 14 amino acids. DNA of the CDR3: TGTGCCACCTCACCCGCAGCCTTAAGCCTTGAGCAGTTCTTC. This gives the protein CATSPAALSLEQFF.

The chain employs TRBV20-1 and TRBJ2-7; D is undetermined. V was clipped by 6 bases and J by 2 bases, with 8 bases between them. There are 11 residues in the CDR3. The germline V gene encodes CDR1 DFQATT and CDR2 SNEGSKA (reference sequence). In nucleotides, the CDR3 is TGCAGTGCCCCGAAGGCCTACGAGCAGTACTTC. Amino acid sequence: CSAPKAYEQYF.

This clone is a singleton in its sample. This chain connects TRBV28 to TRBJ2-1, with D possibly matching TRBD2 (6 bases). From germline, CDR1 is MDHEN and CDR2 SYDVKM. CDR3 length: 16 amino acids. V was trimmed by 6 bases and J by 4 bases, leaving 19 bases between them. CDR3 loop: CASSPSLGLGYNEQFF. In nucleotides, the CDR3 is TGTGCCAGCAGCCCCTCTCTGGGACTTGGATACAATGAGCAGTTCTTC. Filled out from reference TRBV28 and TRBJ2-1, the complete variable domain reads DVKVTQSSRYLVKRTGEKVFLECVQDMDHENMFWYRQDPGLGLRLIYFSYDVKMKEKGDIPEGYSVSREKKERFSLILESASTNQTSMYLCASSPSLGLGYNEQFFGPGTRLTVL.

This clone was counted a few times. The CDR3 DNA reads as TGTGCCAGCTCACCACCGGGACAGGGGGACTATGGCTACACCTTC. Translation: CASSPPGQGDYGYTF. The chain joins TRBV18 to TRBJ1-2; 11 positions match TRBD1. Germline V gives CDR1 KGHSH, CDR2 LQKENI. Trimming at V came to 0 bases and at J to 3 bases, leaving 0 bases not matched to a gene. The CDR3 loop spans 15 amino acids.

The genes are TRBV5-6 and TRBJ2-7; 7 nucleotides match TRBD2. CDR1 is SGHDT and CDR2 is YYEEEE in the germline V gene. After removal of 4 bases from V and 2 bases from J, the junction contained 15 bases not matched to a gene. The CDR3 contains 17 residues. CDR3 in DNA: TGTGCCAGCAGCCTAGGGGCGGTGACTAGCTATCCCTACGAGCAGTACTTC. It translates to CASSLGAVTSYPYEQYF. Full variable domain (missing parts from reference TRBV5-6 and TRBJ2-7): DAGVTQSPTHLIKTRGQQVTLRCSPKSGHDTVSWYQQALGQGPQFIFQYYEEEERQRGNFPDRFSGHQFPNYSSELNVNALLLGDSALYLCASSLGAVTSYPYEQYFGPGTRLTVT.

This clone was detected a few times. The DNA for the CDR3 is TGTGCCAGCAGCCCCAGGGGTAGCAATCAGCCCCAGCATTTT. Translation: CASSPRGSNQPQHF. The chain uses TRBV28 and TRBJ1-5, with D maybe TRBD1 (6 bases). The CDR3 contains 14 residues. V was pared by 6 bases and J by 0 bases, with 9 bases between. Germline assignment: CDR1 MDHEN and CDR2 SYDVKM.

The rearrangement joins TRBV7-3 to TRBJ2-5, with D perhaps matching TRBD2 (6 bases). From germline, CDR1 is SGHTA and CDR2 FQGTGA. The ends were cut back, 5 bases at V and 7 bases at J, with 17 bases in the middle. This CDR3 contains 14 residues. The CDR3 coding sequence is TGTGCCAGCAGCCCCCGGGGACTGGGCGGGACCCAGTACTTC. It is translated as CASSPRGLGGTQYF.